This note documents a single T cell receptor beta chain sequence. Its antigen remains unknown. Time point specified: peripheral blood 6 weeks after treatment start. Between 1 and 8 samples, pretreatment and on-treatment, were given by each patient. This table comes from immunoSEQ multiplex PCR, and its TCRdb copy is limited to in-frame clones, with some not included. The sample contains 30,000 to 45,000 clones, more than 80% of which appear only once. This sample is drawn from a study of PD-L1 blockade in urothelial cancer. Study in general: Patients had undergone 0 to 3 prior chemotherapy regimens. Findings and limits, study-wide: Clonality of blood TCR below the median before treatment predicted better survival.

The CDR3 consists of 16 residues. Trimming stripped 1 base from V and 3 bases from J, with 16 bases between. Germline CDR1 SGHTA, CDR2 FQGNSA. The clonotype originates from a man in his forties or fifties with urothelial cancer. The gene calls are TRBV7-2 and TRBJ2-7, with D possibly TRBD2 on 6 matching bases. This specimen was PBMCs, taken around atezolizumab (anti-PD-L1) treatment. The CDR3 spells CASSLDSGGVGYEQYF. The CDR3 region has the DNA TGTGCCAGCAGCTTAGATTCCGGCGGGGTAGGCTACGAGCAGTACTTC.